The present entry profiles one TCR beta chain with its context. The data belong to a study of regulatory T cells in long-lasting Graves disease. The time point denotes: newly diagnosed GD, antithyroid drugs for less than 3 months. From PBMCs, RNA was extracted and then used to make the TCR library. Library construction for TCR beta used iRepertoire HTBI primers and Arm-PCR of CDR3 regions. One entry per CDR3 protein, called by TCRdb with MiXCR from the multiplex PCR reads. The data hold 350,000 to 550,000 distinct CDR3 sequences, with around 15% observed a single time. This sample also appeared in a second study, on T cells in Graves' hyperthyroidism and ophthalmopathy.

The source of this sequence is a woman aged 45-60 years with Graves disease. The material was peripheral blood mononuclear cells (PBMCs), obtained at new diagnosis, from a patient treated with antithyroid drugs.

CDR3 nucleotide sequence: TGTGCCAGCAGTAAGGGGGTCACCTACGAGCAGTACTTC. Its translation: CASSKGVTYEQYF. The chain is built from TRBV28 and TRBJ2-7; D is possibly TRBD1 (6 bases). The CDR3 runs 13 residues. Germline loops: CDR1 MDHEN, CDR2 SYDVKM. V was cut by 5 bases and J by 2 bases, with 10 bases left in between.